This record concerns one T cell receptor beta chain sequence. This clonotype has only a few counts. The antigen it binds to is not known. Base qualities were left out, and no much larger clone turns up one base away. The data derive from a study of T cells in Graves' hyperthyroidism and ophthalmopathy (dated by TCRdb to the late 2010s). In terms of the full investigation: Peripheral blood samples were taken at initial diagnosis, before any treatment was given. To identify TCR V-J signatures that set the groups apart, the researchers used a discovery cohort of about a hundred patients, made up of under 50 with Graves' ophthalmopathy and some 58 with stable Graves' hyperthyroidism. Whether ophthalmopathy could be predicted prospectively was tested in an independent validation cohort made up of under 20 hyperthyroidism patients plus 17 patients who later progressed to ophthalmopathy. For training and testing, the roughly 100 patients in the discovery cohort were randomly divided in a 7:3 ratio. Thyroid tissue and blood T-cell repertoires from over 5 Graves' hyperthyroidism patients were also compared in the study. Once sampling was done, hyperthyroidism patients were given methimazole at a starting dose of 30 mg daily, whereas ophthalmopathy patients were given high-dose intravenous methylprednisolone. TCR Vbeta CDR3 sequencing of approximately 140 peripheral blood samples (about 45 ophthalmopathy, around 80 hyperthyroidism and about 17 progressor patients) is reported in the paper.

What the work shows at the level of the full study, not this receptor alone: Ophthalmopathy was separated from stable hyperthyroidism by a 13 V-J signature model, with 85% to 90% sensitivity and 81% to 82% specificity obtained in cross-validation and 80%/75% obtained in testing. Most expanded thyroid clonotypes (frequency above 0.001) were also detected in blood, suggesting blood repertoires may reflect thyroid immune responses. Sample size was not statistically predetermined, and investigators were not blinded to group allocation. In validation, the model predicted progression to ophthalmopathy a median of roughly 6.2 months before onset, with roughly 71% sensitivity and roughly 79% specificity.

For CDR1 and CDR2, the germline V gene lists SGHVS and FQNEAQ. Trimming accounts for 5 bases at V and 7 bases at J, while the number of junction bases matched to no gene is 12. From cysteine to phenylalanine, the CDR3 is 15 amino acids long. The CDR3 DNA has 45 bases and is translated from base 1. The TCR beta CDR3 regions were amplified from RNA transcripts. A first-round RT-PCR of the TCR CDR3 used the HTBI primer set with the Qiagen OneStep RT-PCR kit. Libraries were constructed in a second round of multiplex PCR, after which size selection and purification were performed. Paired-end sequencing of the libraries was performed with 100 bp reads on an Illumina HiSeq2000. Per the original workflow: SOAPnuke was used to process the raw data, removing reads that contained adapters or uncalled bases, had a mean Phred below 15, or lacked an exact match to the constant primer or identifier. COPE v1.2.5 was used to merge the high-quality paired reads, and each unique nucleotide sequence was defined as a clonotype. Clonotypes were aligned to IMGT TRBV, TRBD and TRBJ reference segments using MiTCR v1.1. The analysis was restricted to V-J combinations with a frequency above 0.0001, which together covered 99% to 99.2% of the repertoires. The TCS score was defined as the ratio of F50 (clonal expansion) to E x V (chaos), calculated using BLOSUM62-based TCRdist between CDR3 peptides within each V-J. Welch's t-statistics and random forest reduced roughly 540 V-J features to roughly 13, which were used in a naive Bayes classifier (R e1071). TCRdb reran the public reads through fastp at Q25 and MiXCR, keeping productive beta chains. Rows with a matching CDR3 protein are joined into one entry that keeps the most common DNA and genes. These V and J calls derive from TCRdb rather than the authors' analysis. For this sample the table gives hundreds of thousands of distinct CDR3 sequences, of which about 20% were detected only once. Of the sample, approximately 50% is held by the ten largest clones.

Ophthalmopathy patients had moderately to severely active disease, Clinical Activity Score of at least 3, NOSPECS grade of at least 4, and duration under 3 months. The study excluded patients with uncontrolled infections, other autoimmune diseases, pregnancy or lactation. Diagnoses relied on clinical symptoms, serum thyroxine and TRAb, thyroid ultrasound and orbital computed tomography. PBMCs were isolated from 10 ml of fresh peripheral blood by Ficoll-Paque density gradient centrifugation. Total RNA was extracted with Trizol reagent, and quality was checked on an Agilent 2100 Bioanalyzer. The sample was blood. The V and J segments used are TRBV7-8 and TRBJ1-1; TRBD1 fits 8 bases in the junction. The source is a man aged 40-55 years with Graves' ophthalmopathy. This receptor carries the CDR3 CASSPRAGGYSEAFF. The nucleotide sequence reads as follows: TGTGCCAGCAGCCCCCGAGCAGGGGGCTATAGTGAAGCTTTCTTT.